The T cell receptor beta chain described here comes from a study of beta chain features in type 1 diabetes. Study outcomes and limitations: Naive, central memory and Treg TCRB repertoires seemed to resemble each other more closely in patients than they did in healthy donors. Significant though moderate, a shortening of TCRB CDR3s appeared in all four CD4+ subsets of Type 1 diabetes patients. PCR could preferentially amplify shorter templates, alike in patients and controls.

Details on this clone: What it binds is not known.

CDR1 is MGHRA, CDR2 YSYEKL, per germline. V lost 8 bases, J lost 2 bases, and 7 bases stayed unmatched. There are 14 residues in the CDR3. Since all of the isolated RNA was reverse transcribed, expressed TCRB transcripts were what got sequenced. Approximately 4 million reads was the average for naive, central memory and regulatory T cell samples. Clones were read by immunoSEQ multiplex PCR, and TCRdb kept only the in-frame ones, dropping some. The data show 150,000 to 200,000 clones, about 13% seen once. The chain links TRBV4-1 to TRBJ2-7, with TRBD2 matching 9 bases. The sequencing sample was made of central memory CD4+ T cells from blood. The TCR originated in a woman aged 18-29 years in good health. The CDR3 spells CASPHSGSPYEQYF. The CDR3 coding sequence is TGCGCCAGCCCCCATAGCGGGAGCCCCTACGAGCAGTACTTC.